This paragraph reports one T cell receptor beta chain. This record belongs to a study of blood T cells in healthy people across ages. A J-beta primer mix and a sample-barcoded 5' primer were used in a second PCR of roughly 6 to 12 cycles. One entry per CDR3 protein results from TCRdb running MiXCR on the 5' RACE reads. The sample shows about 1.7 million distinct CDR3 sequences, approximately 28% of them seen only once. V was clipped by 2 bases and J by 5 bases; unmatched bases: 7. CDR3 size: 15 residues. CDR1 and CDR2 (germline): DFQATT, SNEGSKA (reference sequence). The chain links TRBV20-1 to TRBJ1-5; 9 bases are a match to TRBD1. The sequenced material came from blood. The receptor was isolated from a woman in her 30s in good health. In DNA, the CDR3 is TGCAGTGCTAGATCGGGACAGGGATTGGATCAGCCCCAGCATTTT. Translating gives CSARSGQGLDQPQHF.